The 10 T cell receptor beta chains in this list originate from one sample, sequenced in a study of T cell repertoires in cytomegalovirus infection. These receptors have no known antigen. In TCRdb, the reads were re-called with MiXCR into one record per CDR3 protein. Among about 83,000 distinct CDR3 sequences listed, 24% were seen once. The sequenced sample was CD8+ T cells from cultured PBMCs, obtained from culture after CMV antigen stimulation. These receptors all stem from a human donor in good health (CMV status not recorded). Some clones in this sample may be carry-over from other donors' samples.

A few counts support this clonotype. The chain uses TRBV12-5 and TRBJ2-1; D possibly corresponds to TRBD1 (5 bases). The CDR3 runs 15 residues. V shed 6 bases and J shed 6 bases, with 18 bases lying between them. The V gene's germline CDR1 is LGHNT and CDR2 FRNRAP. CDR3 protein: CASGTAPVGFNEQFF. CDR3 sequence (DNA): TGTGCTAGTGGGACAGCGCCCGTAGGTTTCAATGAGCAGTTCTTC.

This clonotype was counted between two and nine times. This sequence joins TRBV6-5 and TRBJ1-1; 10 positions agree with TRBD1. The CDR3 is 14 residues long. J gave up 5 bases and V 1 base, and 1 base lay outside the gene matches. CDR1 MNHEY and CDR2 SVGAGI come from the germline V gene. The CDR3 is CASSYWTGGTEAFF. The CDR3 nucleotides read TGTGCCAGCAGTTACTGGACAGGGGGGACTGAAGCTTTCTTT.

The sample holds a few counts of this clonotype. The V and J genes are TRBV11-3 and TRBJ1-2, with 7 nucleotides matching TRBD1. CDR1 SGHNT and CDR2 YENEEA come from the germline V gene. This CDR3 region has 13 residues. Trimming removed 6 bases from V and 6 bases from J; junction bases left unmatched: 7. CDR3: CASRLGTANGYTF. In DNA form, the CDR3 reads TGTGCCAGCAGACTGGGGACAGCAAATGGCTACACCTTC.

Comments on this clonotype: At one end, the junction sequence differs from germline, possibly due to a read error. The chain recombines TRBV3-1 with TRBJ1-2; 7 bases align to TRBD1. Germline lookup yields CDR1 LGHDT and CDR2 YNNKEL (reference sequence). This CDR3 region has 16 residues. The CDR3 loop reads CASNQFGTAYNYGYTF. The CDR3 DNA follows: TGTGCCAGCAACCAATTTGGGACAGCCTATAACTATGGCTACACCTTC.

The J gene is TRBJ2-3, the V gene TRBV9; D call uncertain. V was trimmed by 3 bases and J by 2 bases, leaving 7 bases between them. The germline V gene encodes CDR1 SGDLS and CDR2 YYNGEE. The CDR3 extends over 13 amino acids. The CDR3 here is CASSAGFTDTQYF. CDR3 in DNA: TGTGCCAGCAGCGCCGGCTTCACAGATACGCAGTATTTT.

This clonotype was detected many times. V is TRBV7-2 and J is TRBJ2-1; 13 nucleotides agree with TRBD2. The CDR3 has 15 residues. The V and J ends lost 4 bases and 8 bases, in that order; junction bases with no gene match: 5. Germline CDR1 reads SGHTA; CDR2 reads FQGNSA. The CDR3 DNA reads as TGTGCCAGCAGCTACGGGACTAGCGGGACTTATGAGCAGTTCTTC. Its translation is CASSYGTSGTYEQFF.

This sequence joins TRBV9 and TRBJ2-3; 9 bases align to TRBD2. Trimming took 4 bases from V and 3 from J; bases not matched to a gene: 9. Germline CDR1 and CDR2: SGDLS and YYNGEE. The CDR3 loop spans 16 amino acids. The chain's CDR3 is CASSHKLSGGTDTQYF. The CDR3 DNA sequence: TGTGCCAGCAGCCATAAGCTTAGCGGGGGTACAGATACGCAGTATTTT.

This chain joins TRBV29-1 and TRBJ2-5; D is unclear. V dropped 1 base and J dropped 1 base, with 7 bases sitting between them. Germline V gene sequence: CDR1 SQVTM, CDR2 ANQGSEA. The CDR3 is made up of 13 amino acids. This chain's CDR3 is CSVEGRTQETQYF. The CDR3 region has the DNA TGCAGCGTTGAAGGGCGGACCCAAGAGACCCAGTACTTC.

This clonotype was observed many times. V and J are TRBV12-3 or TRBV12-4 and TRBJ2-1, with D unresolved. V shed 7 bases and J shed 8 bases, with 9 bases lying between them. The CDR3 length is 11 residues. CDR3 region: CASTPGDEQFF. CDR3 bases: TGTGCCAGCACCCCAGGCGATGAGCAGTTCTTC.

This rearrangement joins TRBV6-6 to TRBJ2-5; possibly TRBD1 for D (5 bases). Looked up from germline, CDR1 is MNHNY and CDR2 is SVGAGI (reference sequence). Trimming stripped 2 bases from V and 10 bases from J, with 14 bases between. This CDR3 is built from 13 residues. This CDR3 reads CASSYGASEDQYF. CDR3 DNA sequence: TGTGCCAGCAGTTACGGGGCGTCAGAGGACCAGTACTTC.